This T cell receptor (beta chain) is from a study of T cell responses to AZD1222 COVID-19 vaccine listed by TCRdb under 2021. Notes on the research overall: A total of 230 to 250 trial participants underwent TCR sequencing, of whom about 200 had received two doses of AZD1222 and 26 had received two doses of the MenACWY control vaccine. Trial participants were enrolled by age into 18-55, 56-69 and 70-plus year subgroups, with roughly 160, 29 and 62 TCR-sequenced participants respectively.

To note about this clone: Its target antigen remains unknown. Base qualities are not at hand, and no much larger clone is one base apart.

The sample's time point label, in plain terms: about 28 days (+/-7) after the second vaccine dose. This specimen's treatment or condition label, interpreted: meningococcal conjugate vaccine given as trial control. Vaccinee samples came from UK trials COV001 and COV002, including a single-blind randomized controlled phase 2/3 trial of AZD1222 (ChAdOx1 nCoV-19) in healthy adults. Trial participant PBMC samples were collected at day 0 and day 28 after the second dose for TCRbeta chain sequencing. Beyond this particular receptor, the publication reports: The 56-69-year group was small, and its depth increase did not reach significance, likely because of low power. The whole spike protein was spanned by vaccine-associated CD4 TCRs, and dominant responses were seen in regions 160-218 and 743-854. Nearly half of unique spike-specific TCRs reportedly recognized epitopes outside regions mutated in the B.1.351 and B.1.1.7 variants. Conclusions about previously exposed vaccinees are limited, since just six AZD1222 recipients were seropositive for SARS-CoV-2 at baseline. Because no day 14 peak-response samples were available, repertoires were characterized only after the peak T cell response. A significant rise in spike-specific TCR breadth and depth was observed after two AZD1222 doses relative to day 0 and relative to MenACWY recipients. Participants were mostly white British and included more females than males, and it was suggested by the authors that clonal diversity may have been underestimated.

The CDR3 regions of human TCRbeta chains were subjected to immunosequencing. Per the source publication's procedure: TCRs in the repertoires were compared against a reference library of SARS-CoV-2-specific TCRs that had been generated with the MIRA antigen-specificity platform. Breadth meant the fraction of unique TCRs that were SARS-CoV-2-associated, whereas depth meant the fraction of total T cells that were SARS-CoV-2-associated. Using the MIRA data, every spike-specific TCR was mapped to the spike region that the TCR reacted to and assigned to either a CD4 or a CD8 class. Log10-transformed breadth and depth values were compared by one-way ANOVA with Sidak's multiple comparisons tests. This immuneACCESS table, as held by TCRdb, lists in-frame sequences with V and J called but not all clones. Of the missing ones, under half trace to an unresolved V gene in checked studies; the others have no known cause. V, J and clone size reflect that table, while D and trimming were determined from the DNA. Counted in this sample were roughly 100,000 clones; approximately 86% of them appeared once. The ten largest clonotypes hold 2.5% to 4% of the sample.

The TCR was taken from an adult who received the MenACWY meningococcal vaccine as a control. The specimen comprised peripheral blood, sampled 28 days after the second dose of the MenACWY control vaccine.

The DNA is as follows: TGTGCCAGCAGCCTCGCTGTAGGGGAACTCCTCCACTTT. It translates as CASSLAVGELLHF. The sequence joins TRBV7-3 to TRBJ1-6; matching of 5 bases hints at TRBD1 as the D gene. Spanning cysteine to phenylalanine, the CDR3 consists of 13 amino acids. The sequence is cut down to CDR3 DNA, 39 bases in frame from base 1. CDR1 is given as SGHTA and CDR2 as FQGTGA, both from the germline V gene. Relative to germline, V is 5 bases shorter and J is 15 bases shorter, with 17 bases between their ends.